This TCR beta chain was recovered during a study of cytomegalovirus exposure and HLA in healthy donors. Study observations and caveats: Reportedly, diagnosis of cytomegalovirus status by the classifier showed high specificity and sensitivity. Under in vitro conditions, three CMV-associated chains were confirmed as specific for CMV antigens.

To note about this clone: Its antigen is unknown.

Separate from the roughly 700-subject first cohort was the approximately 120-subject validation cohort, to which the donors belonged. Germline values: CDR1 MRHNA, CDR2 SNTAGT. V was trimmed by 3 bases and J by 0 bases, leaving 5 bases between them. This CDR3 has 14 residues. Assay: immunoSEQ multiplex PCR; the TCRdb copy retains only in-frame clones and omits some. The table lists 150,000 to 200,000 clones, roughly 88% of them singletons, with almost 1.5% in the top ten. The sequenced sample consisted of PBMCs. The gene calls are TRBV6-4 and TRBJ2-2; D not resolved. The receptor was derived from a woman aged 18-29 years in good health and CMV-seronegative. The CDR3 DNA sequence: TGTGCCAGCAGTGATCACACGAACACCGGGGAGCTGTTTTTT. Its protein product is CASSDHTNTGELFF.